Given below is one T cell receptor (beta chain) in context. Germline V gene data show CDR1 as MNHEY and CDR2 as SMNVEV (reference sequence). The CDR3 is 16 amino acids. V gave up 10 bases and J gave up 3 bases; unmatched junction bases: 14. Donors were drawn from the approximately 120-subject validation cohort, separate from the approximately 700-subject first cohort. The sample is drawn from a study of cytomegalovirus exposure and HLA in healthy donors. Sequencing used immunoSEQ multiplex PCR; TCRdb keeps in-frame clones, though not all of them. The profile shows 200,000 to 250,000 clones, 75% to 90% of them singletons.

The chain links TRBV27 to TRBJ2-5, with TRBD1 matching over 10 bases. Material: PBMCs. The TCR sequence derives from a woman aged 30 to 39 in good health and CMV-seropositive. CDR3 in amino acids: CATSDRGILLEETQYF. The DNA for the CDR3 is TGTGCCACCTCGGACAGGGGGATTCTTTTAGAAGAGACCCAGTACTTC.